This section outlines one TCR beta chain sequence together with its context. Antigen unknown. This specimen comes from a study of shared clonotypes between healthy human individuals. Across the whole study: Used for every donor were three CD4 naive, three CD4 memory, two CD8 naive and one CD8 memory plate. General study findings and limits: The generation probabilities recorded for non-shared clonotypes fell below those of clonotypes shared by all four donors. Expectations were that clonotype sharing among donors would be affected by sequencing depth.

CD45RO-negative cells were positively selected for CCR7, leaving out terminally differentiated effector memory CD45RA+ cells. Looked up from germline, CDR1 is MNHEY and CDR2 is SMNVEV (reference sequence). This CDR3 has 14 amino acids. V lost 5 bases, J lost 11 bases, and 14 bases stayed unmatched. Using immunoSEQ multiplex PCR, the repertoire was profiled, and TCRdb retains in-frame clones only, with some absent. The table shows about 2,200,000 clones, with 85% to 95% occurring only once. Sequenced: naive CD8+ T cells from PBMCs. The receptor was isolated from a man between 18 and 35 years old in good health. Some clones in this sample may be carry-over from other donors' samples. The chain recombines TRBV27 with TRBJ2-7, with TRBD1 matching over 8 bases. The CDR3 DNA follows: TGTGCCAGCAGTCCGGGACAGGCCCACGGGGTGAAGTACTTC. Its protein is CASSPGQAHGVKYF.